These T cell receptor beta chains were read from a single sample in a study of early T cells in non-severe SARS-CoV-2 infection. TCRdb reprocessed the 5' RACE reads via MiXCR and lists one record per CDR3 protein. The sample shows about 98,000 distinct CDR3 sequences, roughly an eighth of them seen only once. Sequenced material: whole blood. These receptors all come from an adult who was a healthcare worker with PCR-confirmed SARS-CoV-2 infection or an uninfected control (not recorded which). CDR3s include the opening cysteine and the closing phenylalanine or tryptophan. Fields, in order: clone size, V gene, D gene, J gene, CDR3 protein, CDR3 DNA. The D gene is left open where the match is weak. The size of a clone is reported for some rows only, either as once, few or many, or as a class for expanded clones.

few	TRBV7-2	-	TRBJ1-2	CASSLVTKAYTF	TGTGCCAGCAGCTTAGTTACGAAAGCCTACACCTTC
few	TRBV10-1	-	TRBJ2-2	CASIADSTGELFF	TGCGCCAGCATAGCGGATTCCACCGGGGAGCTGTTTTTT
few	TRBV2	TRBD1	TRBJ2-2	CASSEFLGTGNTGELFF	TGTGCCAGCAGTGAATTTCTCGGGACAGGGAACACCGGGGAGCTGTTTTTT
-	TRBV25-1	-	TRBJ2-5	CASRGGVETQYF	TGTGCCAGCAGAGGGGGAGTAGAGACCCAGTACTTC
many	TRBV29-1	-	TRBJ2-7	CSADSYEQYF	TGCAGTGCAGACAGCTACGAGCAGTACTTC
few	TRBV5-1	TRBD1	TRBJ2-5	CASSSPGQGKETQYF	TGCGCCAGCAGCTCACCGGGACAGGGGAAAGAGACCCAGTACTTC
few	TRBV20-1	-	TRBJ1-1	CSARDRGEAFF	TGCAGTGCTAGAGATAGAGGTGAAGCTTTCTTT
few	TRBV2	-	TRBJ2-7	CASSESALYEQYF	TGTGCCAGCAGTGAGTCGGCGCTATACGAGCAGTACTTC
many	TRBV28	-	TRBJ2-1	CASSAHPSYEQFF	TGTGCCAGCAGTGCACATCCTAGCTATGAGCAGTTCTTC
-	TRBV30	-	TRBJ2-6	CAWSGLKEGSGANVLTF	TGTGCCTGGAGTGGTCTGAAGGAAGGCTCTGGGGCCAACGTCCTGACTTTC
-	TRBV3-1	-	TRBJ2-3	CASSQWTTSSTDTQYF	TGTGCCAGCAGCCAATGGACTACCTCTAGCACAGATACGCAGTATTTT
-	TRBV20-1	TRBD2	TRBJ2-1	CSAEPGLAGDEQFF	TGCAGTGCCGAACCGGGACTAGCGGGAGATGAGCAGTTCTTC
many	TRBV30	-	TRBJ1-5	CAWREGTSQPQHF	TGTGCCTGGAGGGAGGGGACCAGTCAGCCCCAGCATTTT
-	TRBV5-5	-	TRBJ1-6	CASLPDGQRNSPLHF	TGTGCCAGCCTCCCCGACGGACAGAGGAATTCACCCCTCCACTTT
-	TRBV2	-	TRBJ2-7	CASRDGTRTYEQYF	TGTGCCAGCAGGGACGGGACCCGAACGTACGAGCAGTACTTC
many	TRBV5-1	TRBD2	TRBJ2-7	CASSPLPGTSGFGYEQYF	TGCGCCAGCAGCCCGCTCCCCGGGACTAGCGGCTTTGGGTACGAGCAGTACTTC
-	TRBV11-2	-	TRBJ1-2	CASSSPGTNYGYTF	TGTGCCAGCAGCTCGCCCGGGACCAACTATGGCTACACCTTC
-	TRBV12-3/TRBV12-4	-	TRBJ1-4	CANTPDRQSSEKLFF	TGTGCCAACACCCCCGACAGGCAATCTTCCGAAAAACTGTTTTTT
-	TRBV4-1	TRBD1	TRBJ1-1	CATTGQGYTEAFF	TGCGCCACTACCGGACAGGGCTACACTGAAGCTTTCTTT
few	TRBV28	TRBD2	TRBJ2-7	CASTPGGSGSYEQYF	TGTGCCAGCACTCCGGGGGGATCGGGTAGCTACGAGCAGTACTTC
few	TRBV5-1	TRBD2	TRBJ2-7	CASSLSTGTSGRTSYEQYF	TGCGCCAGCAGCTTGAGTACCGGGACTAGCGGGAGGACGTCCTACGAGCAGTACTTC
few	TRBV20-1	TRBD2	TRBJ2-7	CSARDPSVSGDSYEQYF	TGCAGTGCTAGAGACCCCTCGGTTAGCGGGGATTCCTACGAGCAGTACTTC
many	TRBV20-1	-	TRBJ2-7	CSASPTRWGYEQYF	TGCAGTGCTAGCCCCACACGGTGGGGCTACGAGCAGTACTTC
many	TRBV19	-	TRBJ2-1	CASRALRRGYNEQFF	TGTGCCAGTAGGGCTCTCAGGAGGGGGTACAATGAGCAGTTCTTC
-	TRBV29-1	-	TRBJ1-1	CSVEGGSNTEAFF	TGCAGCGTGGAGGGAGGTTCGAACACTGAAGCTTTCTTT
many	TRBV7-2	-	TRBJ2-7	CASSLVEGNREQYF	TGTGCCAGCAGCTTGGTCGAGGGAAATAGGGAGCAGTACTTC
-	TRBV7-9	TRBD1	TRBJ1-1	CASSLVLRQGPTEAFF	TGTGCCAGCAGCTTAGTTCTCCGACAGGGTCCCACTGAAGCTTTCTTT
few	TRBV7-9	-	TRBJ2-1	CASSPTRRPDRFLSYNEQFF	TGTGCCAGCAGCCCTACACGAAGACCAGACCGATTTCTCTCCTACAATGAGCAGTTCTTC
-	TRBV20-1	TRBD1	TRBJ1-1	CSAFWTGGGTEAFF	TGCAGTGCTTTCTGGACAGGGGGAGGGACTGAAGCTTTCTTT
-	TRBV5-1	TRBD1	TRBJ2-1	CASSKGQGSGEQFF	TGCGCCAGCAGCAAAGGACAGGGGTCAGGGGAGCAGTTCTTC
many	TRBV19	TRBD1	TRBJ2-1	CASSIGQGLNNEQFF	TGTGCCAGTAGTATCGGACAGGGACTCAACAATGAGCAGTTCTTC
-	TRBV12-3/TRBV12-4	-	TRBJ2-5	CASSLPSRETQYF	TGTGCCAGCAGTTTGCCTAGCCGGGAGACCCAGTACTTC
-	TRBV12-3/TRBV12-4	TRBD2	TRBJ2-7	CASSYGTSGSRYEQYF	TGTGCCAGCAGTTACGGGACTAGCGGGAGTAGATACGAGCAGTACTTC
few	TRBV24-1	TRBD1	TRBJ1-2	CATSEGTGVNYGYTF	TGTGCCACCAGTGAAGGGACAGGCGTTAACTATGGCTACACCTTC
few	TRBV29-1	-	TRBJ1-1	CSVTGTVSNTEAFF	TGCAGCGTTACCGGGACGGTCTCGAACACTGAAGCTTTCTTT
-	TRBV15	-	TRBJ1-5	CATSRDRRTGGQPQHF	TGTGCCACCAGCAGAGATAGGCGGACGGGAGGGCAGCCCCAGCATTTT
few	TRBV19	-	TRBJ1-5	CASSIAGNQPQHF	TGTGCCAGTAGTATAGCTGGCAATCAGCCCCAGCATTTT
few	TRBV29-1	TRBD1	TRBJ1-4	CSVVGTATNEKLFF	TGCAGCGTTGTCGGGACAGCAACTAATGAAAAACTGTTTTTT
-	TRBV6-6	TRBD2	TRBJ2-1	CASSTTSGTSGGSSYNEQFF	TGTGCCAGCAGTACAACGTCCGGGACTAGCGGGGGAAGCTCCTACAATGAGCAGTTCTTC
-	TRBV6-2/TRBV6-3	-	TRBJ1-1	CASTRGHLNTEAFF	TGTGCCAGCACCCGGGGCCATTTGAACACTGAAGCTTTCTTT
-	TRBV2	-	TRBJ2-1	CASSRQEGEQFF	TGTGCCAGCAGTAGACAGGAAGGAGAGCAGTTCTTC
few	TRBV5-1	-	TRBJ1-5	CASSFAPNQPQHF	TGCGCCAGCAGCTTTGCTCCGAATCAGCCCCAGCATTTT
-	TRBV30	TRBD1	TRBJ1-5	CAWSPPDRRLYSNQPQHF	TGTGCCTGGAGTCCTCCGGACAGGCGCCTTTATAGCAATCAGCCCCAGCATTTT
few	TRBV10-3	-	TRBJ2-7	CAISNQVRELAEQYF	TGTGCCATCAGCAACCAGGTCCGGGAGTTAGCCGAGCAGTACTTC
-	TRBV12-2	-	TRBJ1-5	CASRLRYRAIGNSNQPQHF	TGTGCAAGTCGCTTGCGATACAGGGCGATTGGGAATAGCAATCAGCCCCAGCATTTT
few	TRBV2	-	TRBJ2-3	CASSELQADTQYF	TGTGCCAGCAGTGAACTGCAAGCAGATACGCAGTATTTT
many	TRBV12-5	-	TRBJ2-5	CASGLAIQETQYF	TGTGCTAGTGGTTTGGCCATCCAAGAGACCCAGTACTTC
-	TRBV7-9	-	TRBJ2-3	CASSPPTRRPTGYESTDTQYF	TGTGCCAGCAGCCCCCCAACCAGGCGTCCAACGGGGTACGAATCCACAGATACGCAGTATTTT
many	TRBV7-2	TRBD1	TRBJ1-1	CASSPMDRGNTEAFF	TGTGCCAGCAGCCCTATGGACAGGGGGAACACTGAAGCTTTCTTT
-	TRBV28	TRBD2	TRBJ2-1	CASSAGTTEQFF	TGTGCCAGCAGCGCCGGGACTACTGAGCAGTTCTTC
-	TRBV2	TRBD1	TRBJ1-2	CASSEGDRADYGYTF	TGTGCCAGCAGTGAAGGAGACAGGGCGGACTATGGCTACACCTTC
few	TRBV29-1	-	TRBJ2-2	CSVEGRAGELFF	TGCAGCGTTGAAGGGCGGGCCGGGGAGCTGTTTTTT
-	TRBV24-1	-	TRBJ1-5	CATSDSGTGVQPQHF	TGTGCCACCAGTGATTCCGGGACCGGAGTCCAGCCCCAGCATTTT
-	TRBV12-5	-	TRBJ1-1	CASGLQGRSTEAFF	TGTGCTAGTGGTTTGCAGGGGCGTTCCACTGAAGCTTTCTTT
-	TRBV20-1	-	TRBJ2-1	CSARDPSPLLQIHYNEQFF	TGCAGTGCTAGAGACCCATCCCCCCTTCTACAGATACACTACAATGAGCAGTTCTTC
many	TRBV18	-	TRBJ1-3	CAGAGDSGNTIYF	TGTGCCGGTGCAGGGGATTCTGGAAACACCATATATTTT
many	TRBV20-1	-	TRBJ2-7	CSAKSPYSYEQYF	TGCAGTGCCAAGTCACCTTACTCCTACGAGCAGTACTTC
-	TRBV11-1	-	TRBJ2-1	CASSSQKGGNEQFF	TGTGCCAGCAGCTCCCAAAAGGGAGGAAATGAGCAGTTCTTC
few	TRBV7-9	-	TRBJ2-1	CASSLVQGEQFF	TGTGCCAGCAGCTTAGTCCAGGGCGAGCAGTTCTTC